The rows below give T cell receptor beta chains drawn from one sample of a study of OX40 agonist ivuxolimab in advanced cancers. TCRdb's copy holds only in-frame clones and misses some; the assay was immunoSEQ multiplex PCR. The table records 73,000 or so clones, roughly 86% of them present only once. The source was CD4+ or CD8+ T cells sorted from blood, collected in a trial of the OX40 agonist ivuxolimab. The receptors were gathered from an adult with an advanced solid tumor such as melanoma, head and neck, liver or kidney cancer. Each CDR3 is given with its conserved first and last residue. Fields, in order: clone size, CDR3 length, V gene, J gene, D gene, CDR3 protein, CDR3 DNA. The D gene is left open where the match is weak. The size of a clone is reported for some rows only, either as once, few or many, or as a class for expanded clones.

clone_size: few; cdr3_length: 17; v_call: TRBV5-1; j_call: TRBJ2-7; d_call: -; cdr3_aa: CASSWRTGGQSSYEQYF; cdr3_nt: TGCGCCAGCAGCTGGAGAACCGGAGGACAGTCCTCCTACGAGCAGTACTTC
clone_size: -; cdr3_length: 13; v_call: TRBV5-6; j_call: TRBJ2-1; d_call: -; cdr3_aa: CASTSSHYNEQFF; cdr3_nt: TGTGCCAGCACCTCGAGCCATTACAATGAGCAGTTCTTC
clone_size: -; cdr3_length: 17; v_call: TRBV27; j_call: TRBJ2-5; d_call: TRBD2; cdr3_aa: CASSPLAGGRGSETQYF; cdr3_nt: TGTGCCAGTTCCCCCTTAGCGGGAGGACGGGGTAGTGAGACCCAGTACTTC
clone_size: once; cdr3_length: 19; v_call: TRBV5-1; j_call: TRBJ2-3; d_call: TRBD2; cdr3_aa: CASSSGASGRAGFTDTQYF; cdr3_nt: TGCGCCAGCAGCTCGGGGGCTAGCGGGAGGGCCGGGTTCACAGATACGCAGTATTTT
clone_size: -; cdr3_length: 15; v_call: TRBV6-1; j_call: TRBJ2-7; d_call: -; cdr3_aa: CASSEVGGTVYEQYF; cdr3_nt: TGTGCCAGCAGTGAAGTTGGGGGGACAGTTTACGAGCAGTACTTC
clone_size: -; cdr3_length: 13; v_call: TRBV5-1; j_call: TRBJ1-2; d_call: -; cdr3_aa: CASSLLTGDGYTF; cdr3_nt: TGCGCCAGCAGCTTGTTGACGGGGGATGGCTACACCTTC
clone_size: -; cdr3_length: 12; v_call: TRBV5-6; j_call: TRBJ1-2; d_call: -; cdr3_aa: CASSFGTYGYTF; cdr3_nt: TGTGCCAGCAGCTTCGGGACCTATGGCTACACCTTC
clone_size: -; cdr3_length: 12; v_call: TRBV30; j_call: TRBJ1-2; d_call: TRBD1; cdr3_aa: CACTGTEGGYTF; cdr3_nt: TGTGCCTGTACCGGGACAGAAGGGGGCTACACCTTC
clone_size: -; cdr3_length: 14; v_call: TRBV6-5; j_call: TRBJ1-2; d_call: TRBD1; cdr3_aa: CASSPDRAAYGYTF; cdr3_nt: TGTGCCAGCAGTCCCGACAGGGCCGCGTATGGCTACACCTTC
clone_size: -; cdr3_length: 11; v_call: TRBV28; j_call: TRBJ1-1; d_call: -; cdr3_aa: CASSLQGKAFF; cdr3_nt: TGTGCCAGCAGCTTACAGGGAAAAGCTTTCTTT
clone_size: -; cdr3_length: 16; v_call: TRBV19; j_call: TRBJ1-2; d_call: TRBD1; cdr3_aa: CASNLRQGATNYGYTF; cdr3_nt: TGTGCCAGCAACCTCCGGCAGGGGGCGACAAACTATGGCTACACCTTC
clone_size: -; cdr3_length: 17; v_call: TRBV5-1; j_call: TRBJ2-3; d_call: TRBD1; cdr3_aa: CASSFTDRDRGTDTQYF; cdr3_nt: TGCGCCAGCAGCTTCACGGACCGGGACAGGGGCACAGATACGCAGTATTTT
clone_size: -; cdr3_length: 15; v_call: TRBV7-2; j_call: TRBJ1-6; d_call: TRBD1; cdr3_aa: CASRLDRGIYSPLHF; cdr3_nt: TGTGCCAGCAGACTCGACAGGGGTATTTATTCACCCCTCCACTTT
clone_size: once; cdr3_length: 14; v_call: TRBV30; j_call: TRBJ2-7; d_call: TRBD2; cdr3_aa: CAWRIAGDNYEQYF; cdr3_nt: TGTGCCTGGAGGATAGCGGGAGATAACTACGAGCAGTACTTC
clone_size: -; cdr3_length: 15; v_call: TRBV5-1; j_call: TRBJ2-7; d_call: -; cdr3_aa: CASSLARTTPNEQYF; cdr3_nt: TGCGCCAGCAGCTTGGCTCGGACTACTCCCAACGAGCAGTACTTC
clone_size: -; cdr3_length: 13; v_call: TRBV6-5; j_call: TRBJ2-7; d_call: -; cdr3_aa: CASSLRGSYEQYF; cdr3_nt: TGTGCCAGCAGTCTCAGGGGATCCTACGAGCAGTACTTC
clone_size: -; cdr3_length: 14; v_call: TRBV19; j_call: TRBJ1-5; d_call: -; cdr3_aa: CASTSSGGSQPQHF; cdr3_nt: TGTGCCAGTACCTCCTCGGGGGGTTCTCAGCCCCAGCATTTT
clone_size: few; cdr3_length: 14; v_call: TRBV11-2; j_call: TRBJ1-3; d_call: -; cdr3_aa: CASSPSVSGNTIYF; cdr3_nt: TGTGCCAGCAGTCCGAGTGTCTCTGGAAACACCATATATTTT
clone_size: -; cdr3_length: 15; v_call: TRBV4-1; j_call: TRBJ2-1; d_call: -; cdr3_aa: CASSQDPGGIRKQFF; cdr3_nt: TGCGCCAGCAGCCAAGACCCAGGGGGGATACGAAAGCAGTTCTTC
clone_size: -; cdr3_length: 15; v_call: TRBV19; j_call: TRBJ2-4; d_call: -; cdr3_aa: CASSIALSNINIQYF; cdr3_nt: TGTGCCAGTAGTATAGCTCTCAGCAACATAAACATTCAGTACTTC
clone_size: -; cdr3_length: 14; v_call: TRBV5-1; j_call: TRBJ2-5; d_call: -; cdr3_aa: CASSLEQGEETQYF; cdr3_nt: TGCGCCAGCAGCTTGGAACAGGGTGAGGAGACCCAGTACTTC
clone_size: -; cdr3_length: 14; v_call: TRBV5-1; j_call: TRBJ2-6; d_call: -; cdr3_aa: CASRSGSGANVLTF; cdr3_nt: TGCGCCAGCAGGTCAGGATCTGGGGCCAACGTCCTGACTTTC
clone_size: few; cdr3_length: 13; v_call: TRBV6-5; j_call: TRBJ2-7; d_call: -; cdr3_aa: CASSSSDRQEQYF; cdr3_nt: TGTGCCAGCAGTTCCTCGGACAGACAAGAGCAGTACTTC
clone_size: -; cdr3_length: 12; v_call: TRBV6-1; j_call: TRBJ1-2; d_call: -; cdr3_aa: CASSQTISGYTF; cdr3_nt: TGTGCCAGCAGTCAGACTATCAGCGGCTACACCTTC
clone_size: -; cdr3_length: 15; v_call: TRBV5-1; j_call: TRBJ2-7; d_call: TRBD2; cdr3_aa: CASTQATSGTREQYF; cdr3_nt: TGCGCCAGCACTCAGGCGACTAGCGGCACTCGCGAGCAGTACTTC
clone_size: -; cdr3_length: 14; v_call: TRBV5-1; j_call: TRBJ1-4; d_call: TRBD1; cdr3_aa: CASSWDSTNEKLFF; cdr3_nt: TGCGCCAGCAGCTGGGACAGCACTAATGAAAAACTGTTTTTT
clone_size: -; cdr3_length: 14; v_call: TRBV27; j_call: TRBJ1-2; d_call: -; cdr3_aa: CANFSAWTVYGYTF; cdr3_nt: TGTGCCAACTTTTCGGCATGGACAGTCTATGGCTACACCTTC
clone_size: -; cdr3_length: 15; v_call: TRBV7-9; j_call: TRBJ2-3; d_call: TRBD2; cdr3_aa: CASSLLAGRGDTQYF; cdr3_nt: TGTGCCAGCAGCCTACTAGCGGGCCGGGGAGATACGCAGTATTTT
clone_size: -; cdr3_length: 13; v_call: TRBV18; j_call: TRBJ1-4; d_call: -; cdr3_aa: CASSPREGEKLFF; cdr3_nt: TGTGCCAGCTCACCAAGGGAGGGAGAAAAACTGTTTTTT
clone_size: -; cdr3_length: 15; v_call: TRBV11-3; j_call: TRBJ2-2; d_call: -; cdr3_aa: CASSQAGANTGELFF; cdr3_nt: TGTGCCAGCAGCCAGGCTGGCGCGAACACCGGGGAGCTGTTTTTT
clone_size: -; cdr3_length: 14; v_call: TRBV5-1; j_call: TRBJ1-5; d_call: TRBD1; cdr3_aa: CASSPQGAVQPQHF; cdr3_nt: TGCGCCAGCAGCCCACAGGGGGCCGTTCAGCCCCAGCATTTT
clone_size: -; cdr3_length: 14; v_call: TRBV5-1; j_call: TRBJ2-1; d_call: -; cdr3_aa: CASSPPTTDNEQFF; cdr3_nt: TGCGCCAGCAGCCCGCCGACGACCGACAATGAGCAGTTCTTC
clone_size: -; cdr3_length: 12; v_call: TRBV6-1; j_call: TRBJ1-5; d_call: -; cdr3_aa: CASGGGNQPQHF; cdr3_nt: TGTGCCTCTGGGGGGGGCAATCAGCCCCAGCATTTT
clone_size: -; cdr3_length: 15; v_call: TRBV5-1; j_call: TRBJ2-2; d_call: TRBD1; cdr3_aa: CASSLGQGANGELFF; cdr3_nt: TGCGCCAGCAGCTTGGGACAGGGGGCTAACGGGGAGCTGTTTTTT
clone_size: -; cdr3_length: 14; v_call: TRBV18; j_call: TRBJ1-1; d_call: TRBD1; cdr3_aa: CASSTGVQNTEAFF; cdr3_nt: TGTGCCAGCTCAACAGGGGTACAGAACACTGAAGCTTTCTTT
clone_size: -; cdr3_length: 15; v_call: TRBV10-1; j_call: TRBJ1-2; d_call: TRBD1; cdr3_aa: CASSESRQGDPGYTF; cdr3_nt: TGCGCCAGCAGTGAGTCGAGACAGGGGGATCCCGGCTACACCTTC
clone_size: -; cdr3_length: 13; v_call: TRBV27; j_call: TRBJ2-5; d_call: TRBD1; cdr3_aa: CASSGQGRETQYF; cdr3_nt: TGTGCCAGCAGCGGACAGGGGAGAGAGACCCAGTACTTC
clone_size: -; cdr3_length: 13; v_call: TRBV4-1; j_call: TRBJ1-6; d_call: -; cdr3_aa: CASGGDRSIPLHF; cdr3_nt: TGCGCCAGCGGGGGGGACCGATCCATCCCCCTCCACTTT
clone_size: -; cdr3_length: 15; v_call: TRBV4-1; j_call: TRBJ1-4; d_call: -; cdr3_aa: CASSPYWGRNEKLFF; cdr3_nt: TGCGCCAGCAGCCCGTATTGGGGTAGGAATGAAAAACTGTTTTTT
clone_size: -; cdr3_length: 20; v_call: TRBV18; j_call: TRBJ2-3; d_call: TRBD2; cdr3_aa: CASSSRTSGRAEESTDTQYF; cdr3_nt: TGTGCCAGCTCATCGCGGACTAGCGGGAGGGCCGAAGAGAGCACAGATACGCAGTATTTT
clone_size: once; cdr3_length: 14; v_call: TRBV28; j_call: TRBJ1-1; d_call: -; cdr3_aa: CASSLGGRYTEAFF; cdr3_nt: TGTGCCAGCAGTTTAGGGGGCAGGTACACTGAAGCTTTCTTT
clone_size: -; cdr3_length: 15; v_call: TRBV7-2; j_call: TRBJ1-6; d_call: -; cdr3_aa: CASSLGGGGRSPLHF; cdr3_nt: TGTGCCAGCAGCTTAGGGGGCGGGGGCCGTTCACCCCTCCACTTT
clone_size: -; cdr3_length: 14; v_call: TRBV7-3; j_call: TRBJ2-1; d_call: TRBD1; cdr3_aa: CASSPPGQVGEQFF; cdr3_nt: TGTGCCAGCAGCCCTCCCGGACAGGTTGGGGAGCAGTTCTTC
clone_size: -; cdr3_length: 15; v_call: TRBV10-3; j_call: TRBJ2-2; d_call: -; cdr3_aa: CAISGNGRNTGELFF; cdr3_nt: TGTGCCATCAGTGGTAACGGACGGAACACCGGGGAGCTGTTTTTT
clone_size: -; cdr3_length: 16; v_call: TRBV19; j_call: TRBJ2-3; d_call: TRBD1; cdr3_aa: CASSIVGTGITDTQYF; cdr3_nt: TGTGCCAGTAGTATAGTAGGGACAGGAATCACAGATACGCAGTATTTT
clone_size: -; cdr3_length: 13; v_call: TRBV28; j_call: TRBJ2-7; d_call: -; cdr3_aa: CASSFQARVEQYF; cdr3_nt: TGTGCCAGCAGTTTCCAGGCTAGGGTCGAGCAGTACTTC
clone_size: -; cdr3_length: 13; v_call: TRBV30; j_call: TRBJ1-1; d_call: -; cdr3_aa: CAWSAGRNTEAFF; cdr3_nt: TGTGCCTGGAGTGCAGGGAGAAACACTGAAGCTTTCTTT